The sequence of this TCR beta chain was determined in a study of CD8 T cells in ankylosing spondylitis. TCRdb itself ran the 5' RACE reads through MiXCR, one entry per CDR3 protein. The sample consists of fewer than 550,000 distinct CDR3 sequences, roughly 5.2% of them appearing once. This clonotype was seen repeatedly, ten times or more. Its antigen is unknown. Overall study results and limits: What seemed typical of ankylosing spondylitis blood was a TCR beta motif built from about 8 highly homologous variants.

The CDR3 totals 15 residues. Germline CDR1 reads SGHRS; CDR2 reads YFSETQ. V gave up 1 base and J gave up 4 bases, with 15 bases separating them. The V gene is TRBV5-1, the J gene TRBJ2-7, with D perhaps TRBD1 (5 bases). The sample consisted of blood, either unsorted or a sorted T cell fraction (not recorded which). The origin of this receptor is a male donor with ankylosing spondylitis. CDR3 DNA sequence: TGCGCCAGCAGCTTGCGTTGGGCGGACACGTACGAGCAGTACTTC. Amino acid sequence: CASSLRWADTYEQYF.